This T cell receptor beta chain was profiled in a study of T-cell memory formation after mild COVID-19. Background on the study: Clustering of TCRs was largely donor specific.

Study-wide results and caveats: The study found contracting CD4+ clones mainly in CM and EM and contracting CD8+ clones in EMRA.

Trimming shortened V by 8 bases and J by 5 bases, and 9 bases separated the two germline ends. Germline V lookup: CDR1 SEHNR, CDR2 FQNEAQ (reference sequence). CDR3 length equals 12 residues. Using constant-segment primers, 5'RACE produced TCR alpha and TCR beta cDNA libraries carrying sample barcodes and UMIs. TCRdb passed the 5' RACE reads through MiXCR, listing each CDR3 protein once. The data hold a few hundred thousand distinct CDR3 sequences, with approximately 15% observed a single time. With respect to this clonotype: Antigen specificity is unknown.

The chain combines TRBV7-9 with TRBJ2-2; D unresolved. Sequencing input: PBMCs or a T cell subset sorted from them (not recorded which). This sequence originates from a man aged 18 to 29 who had mild COVID-19 (a few samples of this study predate the infection). Cell type and time point are not known. The CDR3 nucleotides read TGTGCCAGCTCAAGGGCAACCGGGGAGCTGTTTTTT. Protein product: CASSRATGELFF.